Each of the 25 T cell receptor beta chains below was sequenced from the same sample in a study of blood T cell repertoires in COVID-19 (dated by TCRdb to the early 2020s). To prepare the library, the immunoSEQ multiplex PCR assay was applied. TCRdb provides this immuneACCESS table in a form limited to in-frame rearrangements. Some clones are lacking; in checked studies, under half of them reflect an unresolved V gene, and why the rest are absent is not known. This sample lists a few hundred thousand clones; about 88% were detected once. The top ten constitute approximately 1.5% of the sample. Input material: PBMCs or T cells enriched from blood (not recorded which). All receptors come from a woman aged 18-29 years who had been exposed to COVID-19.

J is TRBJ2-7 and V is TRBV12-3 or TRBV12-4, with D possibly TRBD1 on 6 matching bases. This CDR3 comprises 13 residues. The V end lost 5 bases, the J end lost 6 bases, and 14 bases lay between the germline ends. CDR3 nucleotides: TGTGCCAGCAGTGAACAGGGAGCCCGCGAGCAGTACTTC. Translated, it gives CASSEQGAREQYF.

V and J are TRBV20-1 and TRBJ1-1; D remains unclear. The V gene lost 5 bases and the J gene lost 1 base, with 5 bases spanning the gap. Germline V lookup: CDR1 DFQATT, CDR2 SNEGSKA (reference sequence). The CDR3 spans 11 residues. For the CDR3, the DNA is TGCAGTGCTCGGGGGAACACTGAAGCTTTCTTT. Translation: CSARGNTEAFF.

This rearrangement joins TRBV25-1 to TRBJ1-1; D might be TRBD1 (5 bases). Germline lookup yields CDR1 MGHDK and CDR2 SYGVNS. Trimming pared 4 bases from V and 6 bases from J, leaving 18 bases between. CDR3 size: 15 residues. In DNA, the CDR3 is TGTGCCAGCAGTGCCCATGGGACGGGGGGGGCTGAAGCTTTCTTT. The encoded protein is CASSAHGTGGAEAFF.

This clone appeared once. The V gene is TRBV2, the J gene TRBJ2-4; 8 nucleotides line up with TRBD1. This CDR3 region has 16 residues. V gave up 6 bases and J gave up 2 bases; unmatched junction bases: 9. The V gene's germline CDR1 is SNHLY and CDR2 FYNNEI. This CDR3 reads CASSRRSGGSKNIQYF. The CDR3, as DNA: TGTGCCAGCAGCCGAAGGTCAGGGGGCTCCAAAAACATTCAGTACTTC.

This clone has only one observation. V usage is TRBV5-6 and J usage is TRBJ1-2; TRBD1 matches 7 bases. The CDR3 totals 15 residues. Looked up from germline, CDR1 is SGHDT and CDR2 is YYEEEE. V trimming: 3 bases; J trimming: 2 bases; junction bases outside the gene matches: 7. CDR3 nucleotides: TGTGCCAGCAGCTCCCTGTCAGGGGGAAACTATGGCTACACCTTC. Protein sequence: CASSSLSGGNYGYTF.

CDR3 DNA sequence: TGTGCCAGCTGTAGTTGGGCGGGGGTGCCCTCTGGAAACACCATATATTTT. Its translation is CASCSWAGVPSGNTIYF. The chain joins TRBV28 to TRBJ1-3, with a weak D call TRBD1 (5 bases). V dropped 8 bases and J dropped 0 bases, with 20 bases sitting between them. Germline CDR1 is MDHEN and CDR2 is SYDVKM. CDR3 length equals 17 residues.

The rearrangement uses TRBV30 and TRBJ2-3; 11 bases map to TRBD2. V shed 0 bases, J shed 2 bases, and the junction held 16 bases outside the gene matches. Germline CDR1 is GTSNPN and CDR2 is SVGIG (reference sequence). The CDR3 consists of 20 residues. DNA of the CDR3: TGTGCCTGGAGTGTTTGGGGGCTAGCGGGGGGCCTACGCAACACAGATACGCAGTATTTT. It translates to CAWSVWGLAGGLRNTDTQYF.

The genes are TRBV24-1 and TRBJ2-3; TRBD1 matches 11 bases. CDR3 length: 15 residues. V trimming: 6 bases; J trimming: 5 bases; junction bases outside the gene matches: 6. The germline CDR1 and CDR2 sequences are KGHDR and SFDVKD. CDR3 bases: TGTGCCACCAGTAGGGACAGGGGGGGACTAGATACGCAGTATTTT. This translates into CATSRDRGGLDTQYF.

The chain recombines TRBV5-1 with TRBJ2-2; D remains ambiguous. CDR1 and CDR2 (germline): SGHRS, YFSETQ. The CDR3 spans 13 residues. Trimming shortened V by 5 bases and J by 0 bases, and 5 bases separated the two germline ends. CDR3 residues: CASSATNTGELFF. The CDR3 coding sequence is TGCGCCAGCAGTGCGACGAACACCGGGGAGCTGTTTTTT.

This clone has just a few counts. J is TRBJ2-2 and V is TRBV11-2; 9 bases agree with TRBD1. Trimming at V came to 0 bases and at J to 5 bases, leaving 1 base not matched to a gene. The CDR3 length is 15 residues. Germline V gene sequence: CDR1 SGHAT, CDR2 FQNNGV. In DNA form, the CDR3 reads TGTGCCAGCAGCTTAGATGGGACAGGGACCGGGGAGCTGTTTTTT. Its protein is CASSLDGTGTGELFF.

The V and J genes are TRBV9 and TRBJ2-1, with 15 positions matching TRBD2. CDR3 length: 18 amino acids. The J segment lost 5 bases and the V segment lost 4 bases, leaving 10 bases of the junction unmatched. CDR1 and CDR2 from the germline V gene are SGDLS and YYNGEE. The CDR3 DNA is TGTGCCAGCAGCTTTAGATGGACTAGCGGGGGGGCCCACAATGAGCAGTTCTTC. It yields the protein CASSFRWTSGGAHNEQFF.

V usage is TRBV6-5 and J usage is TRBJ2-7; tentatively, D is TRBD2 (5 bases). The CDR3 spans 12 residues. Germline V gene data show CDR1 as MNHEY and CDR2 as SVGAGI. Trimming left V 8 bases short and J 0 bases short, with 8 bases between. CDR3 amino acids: CASGSASYEQYF. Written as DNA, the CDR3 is TGTGCCAGCGGGAGCGCCTCCTACGAGCAGTACTTC.

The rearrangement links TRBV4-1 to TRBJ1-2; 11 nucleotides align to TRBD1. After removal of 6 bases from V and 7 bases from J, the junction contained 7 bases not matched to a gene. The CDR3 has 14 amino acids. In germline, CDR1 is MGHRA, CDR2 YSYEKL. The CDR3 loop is CASRGTGGISGYTF. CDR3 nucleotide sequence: TGCGCCAGCAGGGGGACAGGGGGAATCTCTGGCTACACCTTC.

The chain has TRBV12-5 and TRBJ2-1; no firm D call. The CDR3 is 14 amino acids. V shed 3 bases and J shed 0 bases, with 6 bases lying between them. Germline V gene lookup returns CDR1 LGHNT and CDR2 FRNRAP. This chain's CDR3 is CASGLESSYNEQFF. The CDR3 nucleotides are TGTGCTAGTGGTTTAGAGAGCTCCTACAATGAGCAGTTCTTC. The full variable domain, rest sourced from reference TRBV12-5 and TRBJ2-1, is DARVTQTPRHKVTEMGQEVTMRCQPILGHNTVFWYRQTMMQGLELLAYFRNRAPLDDSGMPKDRFSAEMPDATLATLKIQPSEPRDSAVYFCASGLESSYNEQFFGPGTRLTVL.

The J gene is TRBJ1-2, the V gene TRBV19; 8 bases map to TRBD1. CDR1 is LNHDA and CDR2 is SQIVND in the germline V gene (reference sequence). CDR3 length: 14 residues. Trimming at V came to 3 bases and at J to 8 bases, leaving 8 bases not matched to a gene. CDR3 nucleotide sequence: TGTGCCAGTAGTATTCTAACAGGGGGGAGCGGCTACACCTTC. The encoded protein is CASSILTGGSGYTF.

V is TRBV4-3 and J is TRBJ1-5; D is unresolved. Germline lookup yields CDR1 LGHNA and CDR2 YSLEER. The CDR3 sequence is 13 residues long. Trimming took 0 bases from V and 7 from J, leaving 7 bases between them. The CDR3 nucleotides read TGCGCCAGCAGCCAAGATCAATCCCAGCCCCAGCATTTT. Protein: CASSQDQSQPQHF.

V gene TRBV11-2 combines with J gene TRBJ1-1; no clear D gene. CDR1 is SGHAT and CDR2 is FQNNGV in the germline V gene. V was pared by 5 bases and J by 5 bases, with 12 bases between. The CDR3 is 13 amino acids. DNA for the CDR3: TGTGCCAGCAGCCGACCCCAGAGGACTGAAGCTTTCTTT. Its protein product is CASSRPQRTEAFF.

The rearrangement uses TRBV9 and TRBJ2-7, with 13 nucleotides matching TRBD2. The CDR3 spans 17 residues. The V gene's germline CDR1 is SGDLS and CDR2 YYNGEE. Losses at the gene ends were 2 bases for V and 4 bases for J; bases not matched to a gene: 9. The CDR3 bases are TGTGCCAGCAGCGTCGTACTAGCGGGAGGGCCTGAGTACGAGCAGTACTTC. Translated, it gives CASSVVLAGGPEYEQYF.

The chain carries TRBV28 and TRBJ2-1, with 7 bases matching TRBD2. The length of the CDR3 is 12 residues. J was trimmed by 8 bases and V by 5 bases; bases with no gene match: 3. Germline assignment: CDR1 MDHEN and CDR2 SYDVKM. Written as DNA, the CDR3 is TGTGCCAGCAGTATTGGACTAGATGAGCAGTTCTTC. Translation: CASSIGLDEQFF.

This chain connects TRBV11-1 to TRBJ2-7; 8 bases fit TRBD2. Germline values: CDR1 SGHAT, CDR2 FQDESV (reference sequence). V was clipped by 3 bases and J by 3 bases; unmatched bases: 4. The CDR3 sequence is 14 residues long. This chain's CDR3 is CASSLGLGIYEQYF. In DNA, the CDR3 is TGTGCCAGCAGCTTGGGACTAGGTATCTACGAGCAGTACTTC. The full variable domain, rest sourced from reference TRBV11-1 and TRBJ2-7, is EAEVAQSPRYKITEKSQAVAFWCDPISGHATLYWYRQILGQGPELLVQFQDESVVDDSQLPKDRFSAERLKGVDSTLKIQPAELGDSAMYLCASSLGLGIYEQYFGPGTRLTVT.

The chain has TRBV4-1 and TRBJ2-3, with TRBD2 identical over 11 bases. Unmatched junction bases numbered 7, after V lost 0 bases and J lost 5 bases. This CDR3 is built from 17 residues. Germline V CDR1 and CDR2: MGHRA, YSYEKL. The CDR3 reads CASSQEIAGGLVDTQYF. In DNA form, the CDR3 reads TGCGCCAGCAGCCAAGAGATAGCGGGGGGGCTAGTAGATACGCAGTATTTT.

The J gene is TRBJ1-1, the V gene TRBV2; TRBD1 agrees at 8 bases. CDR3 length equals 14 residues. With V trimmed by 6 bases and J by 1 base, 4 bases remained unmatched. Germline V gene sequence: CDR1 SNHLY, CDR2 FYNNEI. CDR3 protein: CASRRQGTNTEAFF. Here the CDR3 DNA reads TGTGCCAGCAGGAGACAGGGGACGAACACTGAAGCTTTCTTT.

The CDR3 coding sequence is TGCGGAGGACAGGGACCCTACGAGCAGTACTTC. Residues: CGGQGPYEQYF. The chain is built from TRBV29-1 and TRBJ2-7; TRBD1 agrees at 8 bases. Germline-derived CDR1 and CDR2 are SQVTM and ANQGSEA. CDR3 size: 11 residues.

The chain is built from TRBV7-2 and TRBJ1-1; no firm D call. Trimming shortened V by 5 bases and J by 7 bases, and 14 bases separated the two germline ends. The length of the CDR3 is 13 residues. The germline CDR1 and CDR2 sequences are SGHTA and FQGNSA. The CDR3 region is CASSPIPGDEAFF. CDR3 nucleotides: TGTGCCAGCAGCCCTATTCCGGGAGATGAAGCTTTCTTT.

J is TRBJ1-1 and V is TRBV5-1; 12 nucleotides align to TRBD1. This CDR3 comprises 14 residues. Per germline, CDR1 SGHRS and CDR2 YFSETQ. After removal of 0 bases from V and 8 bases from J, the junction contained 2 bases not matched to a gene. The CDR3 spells CASSLAGQGAEAFF. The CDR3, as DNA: TGCGCCAGCAGCTTGGCGGGACAGGGGGCCGAAGCTTTCTTT.